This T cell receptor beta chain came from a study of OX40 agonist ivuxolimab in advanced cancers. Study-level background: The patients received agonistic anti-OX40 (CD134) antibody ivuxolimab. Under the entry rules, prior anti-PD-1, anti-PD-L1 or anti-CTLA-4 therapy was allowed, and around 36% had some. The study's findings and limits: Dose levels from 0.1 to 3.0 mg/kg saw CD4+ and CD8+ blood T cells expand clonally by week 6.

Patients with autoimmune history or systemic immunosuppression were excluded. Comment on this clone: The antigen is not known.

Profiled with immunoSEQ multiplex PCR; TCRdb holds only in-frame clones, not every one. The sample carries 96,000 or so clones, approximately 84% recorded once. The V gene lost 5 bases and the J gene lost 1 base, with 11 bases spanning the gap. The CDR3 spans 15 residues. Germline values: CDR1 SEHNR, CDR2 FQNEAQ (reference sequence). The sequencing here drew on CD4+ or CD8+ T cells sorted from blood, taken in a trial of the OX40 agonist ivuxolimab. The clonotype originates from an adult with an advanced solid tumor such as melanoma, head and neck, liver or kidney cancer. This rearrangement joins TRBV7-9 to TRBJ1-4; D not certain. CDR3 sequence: CASSLTGVTNEKLFF. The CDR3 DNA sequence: TGTGCCAGCAGCCTAACCGGGGTAACTAATGAAAAACTGTTTTTT.